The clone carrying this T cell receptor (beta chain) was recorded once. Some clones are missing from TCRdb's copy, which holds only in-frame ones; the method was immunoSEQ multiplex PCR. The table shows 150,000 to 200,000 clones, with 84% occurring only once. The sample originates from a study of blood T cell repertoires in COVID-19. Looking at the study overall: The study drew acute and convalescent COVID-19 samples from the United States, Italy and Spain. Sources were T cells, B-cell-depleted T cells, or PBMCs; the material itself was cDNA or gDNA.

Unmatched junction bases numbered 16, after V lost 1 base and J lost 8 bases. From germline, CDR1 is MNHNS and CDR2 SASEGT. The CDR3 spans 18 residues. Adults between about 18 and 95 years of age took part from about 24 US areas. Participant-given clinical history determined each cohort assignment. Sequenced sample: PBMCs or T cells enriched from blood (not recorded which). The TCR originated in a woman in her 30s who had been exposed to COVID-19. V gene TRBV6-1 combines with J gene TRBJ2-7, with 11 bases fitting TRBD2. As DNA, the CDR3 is TGTGCCAGCAGTGAAGTAGTCGCTAGCGGGGGGAGTTTTTACAAGCAGTACTTC. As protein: CASSEVVASGGSFYKQYF.